A single sample gave rise to the 24 T cell receptor beta chains below, sequenced in a study of T cell repertoires in cytomegalovirus infection (dated by TCRdb to 2018 to 2020). This sample was sequenced with an Illumina HiSeq 1500. TCRdb passed the public sequencing reads through fastp at Q25 and MiXCR, retaining productive beta sequences. Each CDR3 protein gets just one entry, which takes the most common genes and DNA from the rows behind it. This sample gives around 440,000 distinct CDR3 sequences in total; 11% of them show up just once. More than 8.5% of the sample comes from the top ten. Sample: PBMCs. These receptor sequences come from a human donor in good health (CMV status not recorded). Some clones in this sample may be carry-over from other donors' samples.

The chain joins TRBV15 to TRBJ1-1, with 7 bases fitting TRBD1. This CDR3 has 14 residues. Germline CDR1 reads LNHNV; CDR2 reads YYDKDF (reference sequence). V dropped 4 bases and J dropped 7; count of bases not matched to a gene: 9. CDR3 DNA: TGTGCCACCAGCACCCGACAGGGTTTTGATGAAGCTTTCTTT. It specifies CATSTRQGFDEAFF.

This clonotype occurred many times. The chain carries TRBV19 and TRBJ1-1; D unresolved. This CDR3 region has 14 residues. CDR1 LNHDA and CDR2 SQIVND come from the germline V gene (reference sequence). The ends were cut back, 5 bases at V and 5 bases at J, with 15 bases in the middle. CDR3 sequence reads: CASSEHRRGTEAFF. The CDR3 DNA is TGTGCCAGTAGTGAGCACCGGCGAGGAACTGAAGCTTTCTTT.

This clonotype has ten or more counts. V and J are TRBV5-1 and TRBJ2-1; 7 bases align to TRBD2. CDR3 length: 15 residues. With 4 bases clipped from V and 0 bases from J, the junction kept 4 bases outside the gene matches. Germline CDR1 and CDR2: SGHRS and YFSETQ. CDR3 region: CASSPRGDSYNEQFF. DNA of the CDR3: TGCGCCAGCAGCCCACGGGGGGACTCCTACAATGAGCAGTTCTTC.

The chain couples TRBV28 to TRBJ2-5, with 14 nucleotides matching TRBD2. V dropped 6 bases and J dropped 2; count of bases not matched to a gene: 14. CDR3 length equals 19 residues. Germline assignment: CDR1 MDHEN and CDR2 SYDVKM. CDR3 coding DNA: TGTGCCAGCAGCCGGGGTGCGGGACTAGCGGGAGCATGGCAAGAGACCCAGTACTTC. It codes for CASSRGAGLAGAWQETQYF.

This chain uses TRBV20-1 with TRBJ1-2; no firm D call. This CDR3 region has 12 residues. CDR1 is DFQATT and CDR2 is SNEGSKA in the germline V gene (reference sequence). V lost 6 bases to trimming and J lost 8 bases, with 16 bases between them. CDR3 DNA sequence: TGCAGTGCAACTCTGGACGGATCGGGCTACACCTTC. Protein sequence: CSATLDGSGYTF.

This chain uses TRBV19 with TRBJ2-3, with TRBD2 matching 10 bases. Germline assignment: CDR1 LNHDA and CDR2 SQIVND (reference sequence). CDR3 length: 16 residues. The trim removed 3 bases at V and 0 bases at J, leaving 3 bases unmatched. The CDR3 DNA follows: TGTGCCAGTAGTATTACTAGCGGGGCAAGCACAGATACGCAGTATTTT. It codes for CASSITSGASTDTQYF.

This clonotype was found many times. The CDR3 nucleotides read TGCGCCAGCAGTGCTCAAGAGGGAGGCGAGCAGTACTTC. This sequence encodes CASSAQEGGEQYF. J is TRBJ2-7 and V is TRBV10-2, with a weak D call TRBD2 (6 bases). This CDR3 comprises 13 residues. The V end was cut by 4 bases, the J end by 6 bases, with 13 bases between. CDR1 is WSHSY, CDR2 SAAADI, per germline.

This clonotype was recorded a few times. V gene TRBV20-1 combines with J gene TRBJ2-1; TRBD2 might be the D (6 bases). Germline V gene data show CDR1 as DFQATT and CDR2 as SNEGSKA (reference sequence). Trimming removed 1 base at V and 2 bases at J, with 12 bases between. The CDR3 has 15 residues. CDR3 DNA: TGCAGTGCTAGAGTTGGCGGGGTTACCTACAATGAGCAGTTCTTC. Its protein product is CSARVGGVTYNEQFF.

The CDR3, as DNA: TGTGCCAGCAGTCAAGATTGGCTAGCGGACAATGAGCAGTTCTTC. It specifies CASSQDWLADNEQFF. The chain joins TRBV2 to TRBJ2-1, with 7 bases lining up with TRBD2. The V segment lost 5 bases and the J segment 5 bases; nucleotides outside the gene matches: 9. There are 15 residues in the CDR3. Per the germline V gene, CDR1 is SNHLY and CDR2 is FYNNEI.

V usage is TRBV12-3 or TRBV12-4 and J usage is TRBJ2-5; 7 bases fit TRBD1. V lost 5 bases, J lost 1 base, and 7 bases stayed unmatched. The CDR3 runs 15 residues. CDR3 in DNA: TGTGCCAGCAGTGGATCGGGACAGCTCCAAGAGACCCAGTACTTC. As protein: CASSGSGQLQETQYF.

CDR3: CASSLPLGLGAYNEQFF. DNA of the CDR3: TGTGCCAGCAGCTTACCGCTAGGACTGGGAGCCTACAATGAGCAGTTCTTC. This sequence joins TRBV11-2 and TRBJ2-1; TRBD2 might be the D (5 bases). Trimming shortened V by 2 bases and J by 2 bases, and 16 bases separated the two germline ends. In germline, CDR1 is SGHAT, CDR2 FQNNGV. CDR3 length: 17 residues.

This clonotype was counted a few times. The chain couples TRBV27 to TRBJ1-5; no firm D call. With 4 bases removed from V and 8 bases from J, the gap between germline ends came to 12 bases. Germline lookup yields CDR1 MNHEY and CDR2 SMNVEV (reference sequence). The CDR3 spans 13 residues. CDR3 loop: CASSSSPPEPQHF. The CDR3 DNA reads as TGTGCCAGCAGTTCCTCCCCCCCGGAGCCCCAGCATTTT.

This clonotype occurred many times. V usage is TRBV4-1 and J usage is TRBJ2-1; 15 positions agree with TRBD2. The J segment lost 3 bases and the V segment lost 3 bases, leaving 0 bases of the junction unmatched. This CDR3 is 16 amino acids long. The germline V gene encodes CDR1 MGHRA and CDR2 YSYEKL. Written as DNA, the CDR3 is TGCGCCAGCAGCCAGGGACTAGCGGGAGGCTACAATGAGCAGTTCTTC. Its translation is CASSQGLAGGYNEQFF.

This clonotype has a handful of counts. The rearrangement joins TRBV7-9 to TRBJ2-5; 7 bases are shared with TRBD2. CDR3 length equals 14 residues. The V gene's germline CDR1 is SEHNR and CDR2 FQNEAQ (reference sequence). The junction had 4 bases not matched to a gene; V was cut back by 4 bases and J by 2 bases. The CDR3 DNA is TGTGCCAGCAGCTCCGGGGGACTACAAGAGACCCAGTACTTC. This translates into CASSSGGLQETQYF.

The sample holds many counts of this clonotype. The chain joins TRBV24-1 to TRBJ1-1; 7 bases align to TRBD1. CDR1 KGHDR and CDR2 SFDVKD come from the germline V gene. With 2 bases clipped from V and 0 bases from J, the junction kept 5 bases outside the gene matches. The CDR3 sequence is 16 residues long. CDR3 coding DNA: TGTGCCACCAGTGATTCGCGACAGGGACTGAACACTGAAGCTTTCTTT. Translation: CATSDSRQGLNTEAFF.

In its sample, this clonotype was seen a few times. The rearrangement uses TRBV15 and TRBJ2-7, with D unresolved. Germline CDR1 is LNHNV and CDR2 is YYDKDF (reference sequence). Deletions cut 0 bases from V and 4 bases from J, with 10 bases between. The length of the CDR3 is 14 residues. CDR3 residues: CATSRDSVKYEQYF. The CDR3 nucleotides are TGTGCCACCAGCAGAGATTCTGTCAAATACGAGCAGTACTTC.

There are many counts of this clonotype. The gene calls are TRBV5-6 and TRBJ1-1; the D is unclear. V lost 0 bases to trimming and J lost 0 bases, with 9 bases between them. There are 15 residues in the CDR3. The germline CDR1 and CDR2 sequences are SGHDT and YYEEEE. CDR3 DNA sequence: TGTGCCAGCAGCTTGGGTGGGGAGCTGAACACTGAAGCTTTCTTT. Translating it yields CASSLGGELNTEAFF.

This clonotype showed up many times. The CDR3 is CASSYRTGGVKETQYF. The CDR3 DNA sequence: TGTGCCAGCAGTTACCGGACTGGCGGGGTTAAAGAGACCCAGTACTTC. This chain links TRBV6-2 or TRBV6-3 with TRBJ2-5; D possibly corresponds to TRBD2 (6 bases). The V gene lost 2 bases and the J gene lost 3 bases, with 16 bases spanning the gap. This CDR3 region has 16 residues. Germline CDR1 MNHEY, CDR2 SVGEGT.

Turning to this clonotype: A much larger clone differs from this one at a single base, so this may be a read error. The J gene is TRBJ2-2, the V gene TRBV6-1; D is perhaps TRBD2 (6 bases). The CDR3 contains 18 residues. CDR1 MNHNS and CDR2 SASEGT come from the germline V gene. The CDR3 here is CASSEAHGGNANIGELFF. The CDR3 DNA reads TGTGCCAGCAGTGAAGCGCATGGGGGGAACGCGAACATCGGGGAGCTGTTTTTT.

The chain combines TRBV5-5 with TRBJ1-5; 8 bases match TRBD1. Unmatched junction bases numbered 17, after V lost 3 bases and J lost 0 bases. The length of the CDR3 is 20 residues. The germline gives CDR1 SGHKS, CDR2 YYEKEE (reference sequence). This CDR3 reads CASSWGEITKTGDSNQPQHF. CDR3 nucleotide sequence: TGTGCCAGCAGCTGGGGGGAAATTACCAAGACAGGGGATAGCAATCAGCCCCAGCATTTT.

This clonotype was seen repeatedly, ten times or more. The chain links TRBV7-2 to TRBJ1-1; unclear D gene. CDR1 and CDR2 from the germline V gene are SGHTA and FQGNSA. Between the trimmed V and J ends, which lost 8 bases and 2 bases, there was a span of 12 bases. The CDR3 length is 13 residues. The CDR3 sequence: CASPSQSNTEAFF. CDR3 nucleotides: TGTGCCAGCCCATCACAGAGCAACACTGAAGCTTTCTTT.

This clonotype was recorded at least ten times. The chain couples TRBV7-9 to TRBJ2-7; 10 bases map to TRBD2. The CDR3 sequence is 14 residues long. The V and J ends lost 5 bases and 4 bases, in that order; junction bases with no gene match: 5. Per the germline V gene, CDR1 is SEHNR and CDR2 is FQNEAQ (reference sequence). Here the CDR3 reads CASSRGLAAYEQYF. The CDR3 DNA follows: TGTGCCAGCAGCCGCGGACTAGCGGCATACGAGCAGTACTTC.

This clonotype was picked up many times. The V gene is TRBV7-2, the J gene TRBJ2-5; 7 bases match TRBD2. Germline-derived CDR1 and CDR2 are SGHTA and FQGNSA. This CDR3 is 14 amino acids long. With 5 bases clipped from V and 4 bases from J, the junction kept 7 bases outside the gene matches. The CDR3 bases are TGTGCCAGCAGCCCCGGGGGGATATTAGAGACCCAGTACTTC. Its translation is CASSPGGILETQYF. The variable domain in full, completed from reference TRBV7-2 and TRBJ2-5, reads GAGVSQSPSNKVTEKGKDVELRCDPISGHTALYWYRQSLGQGLEFLIYFQGNSAPDKSGLPSDRFSAERTGGSVSTLTIQRTQQEDSAVYLCASSPGGILETQYFGPGTRLLVL.

This clonotype was recorded a few times. This chain uses TRBV29-1 with TRBJ2-7, with D perhaps matching TRBD1 or TRBD2 (7 bases each). V dropped 6 bases and J dropped 3 bases, with 18 bases sitting between them. The CDR3 covers 14 residues. Germline CDR1 reads SQVTM; CDR2 reads ANQGSEA. CDR3 sequence: CSVAGQREGYEQYF. The CDR3 nucleotides are TGCAGCGTCGCGGGACAGAGGGAGGGCTACGAGCAGTACTTC.